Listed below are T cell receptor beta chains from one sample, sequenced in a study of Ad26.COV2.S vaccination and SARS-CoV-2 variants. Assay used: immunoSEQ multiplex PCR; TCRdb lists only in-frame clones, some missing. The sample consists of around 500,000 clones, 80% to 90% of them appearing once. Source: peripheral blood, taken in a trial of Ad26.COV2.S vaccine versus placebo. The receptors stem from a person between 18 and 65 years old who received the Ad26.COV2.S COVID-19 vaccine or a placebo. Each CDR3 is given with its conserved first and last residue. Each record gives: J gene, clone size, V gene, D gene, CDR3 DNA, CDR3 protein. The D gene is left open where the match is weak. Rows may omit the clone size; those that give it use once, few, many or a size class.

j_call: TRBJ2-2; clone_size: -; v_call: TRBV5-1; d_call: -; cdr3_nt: TGCGCCAGCAGCTTGAACTTTTTGAACACCGGGGAGCTGTTTTTT; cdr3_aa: CASSLNFLNTGELFF
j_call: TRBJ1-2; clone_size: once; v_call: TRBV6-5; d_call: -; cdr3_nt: TGTGCCAGCAGTTACTCGATTGGGGGTTCGTGGACCTTC; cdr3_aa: CASSYSIGGSWTF
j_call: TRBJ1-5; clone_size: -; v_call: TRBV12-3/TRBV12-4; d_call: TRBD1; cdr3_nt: TGTGCCAGCAGAGGGGGCAGGGGGCAGCCCCAGCATTTT; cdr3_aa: CASRGGRGQPQHF
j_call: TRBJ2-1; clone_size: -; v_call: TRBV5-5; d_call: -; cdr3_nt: TGTGCCAGCAGCTTGGACCGGACAATCTCCTACAATGAGCAGTTCTTC; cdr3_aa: CASSLDRTISYNEQFF
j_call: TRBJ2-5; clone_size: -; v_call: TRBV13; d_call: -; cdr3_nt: TGTGCCAGCAGCATCCTCCGGGACCCCCGGGAGACCCAGTACTTC; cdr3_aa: CASSILRDPRETQYF
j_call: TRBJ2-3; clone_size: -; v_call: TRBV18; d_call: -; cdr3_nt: TGTGCCAGCTCACTCCGGACCGAAAATACGCAGTATTTT; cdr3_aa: CASSLRTENTQYF
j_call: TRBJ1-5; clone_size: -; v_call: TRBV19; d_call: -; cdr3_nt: TGTGCCAGTAGTATGGAGGGATGGAATCAGCCCCAGCATTTT; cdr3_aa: CASSMEGWNQPQHF
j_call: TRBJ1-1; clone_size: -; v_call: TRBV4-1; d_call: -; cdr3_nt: TGCGCCAGCAGCCAAGATTTGGGGGCGAGGACTGAAGCTTTCTTT; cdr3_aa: CASSQDLGARTEAFF
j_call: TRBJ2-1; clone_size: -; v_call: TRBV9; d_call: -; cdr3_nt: TGTGCCAGCAGCGTGCTGTGGGCCCCATACAATGAGCAGTTCTTC; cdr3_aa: CASSVLWAPYNEQFF
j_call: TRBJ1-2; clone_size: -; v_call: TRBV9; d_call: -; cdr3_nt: TGTGCCAGCAGCGTGGCCCCACAACCGGGACCGACTGTGGGTGGCTACACCTTC; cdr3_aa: CASSVAPQPGPTVGGYTF
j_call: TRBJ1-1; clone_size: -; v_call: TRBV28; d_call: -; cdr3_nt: TGTGCCAGCAGTTTTCCGGCAGGCCCTCACACTGAAGCTTTCTTT; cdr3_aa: CASSFPAGPHTEAFF
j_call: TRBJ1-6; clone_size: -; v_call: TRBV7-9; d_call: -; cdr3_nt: TGTGCCAGCAGCCCGAACGAAAGGCAGGGGAGTTCACCCCTCCACTTT; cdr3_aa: CASSPNERQGSSPLHF
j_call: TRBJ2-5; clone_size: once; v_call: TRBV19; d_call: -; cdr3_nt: TGTGCCAGTAACCACGGGCAAGAGACCCAGTACTTC; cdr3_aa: CASNHGQETQYF
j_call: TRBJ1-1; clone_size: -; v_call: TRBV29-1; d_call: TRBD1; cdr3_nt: TGCAGCGTAGACGACAGGGGCGGGCCCGCTTTCTTT; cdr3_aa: CSVDDRGGPAFF
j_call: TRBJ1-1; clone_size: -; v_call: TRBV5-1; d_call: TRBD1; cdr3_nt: TGCGCCAGCAGCTGGTACCGGGACAGCGGTGAAGCTTTCTTT; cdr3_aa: CASSWYRDSGEAFF
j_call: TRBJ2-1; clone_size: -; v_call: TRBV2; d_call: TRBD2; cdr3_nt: TGTGCCAGCAGCTCAAGCTTACTAGCGGGGGGGCAATCCACGGCGAATGAGCAGTTCTTC; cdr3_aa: CASSSSLLAGGQSTANEQFF
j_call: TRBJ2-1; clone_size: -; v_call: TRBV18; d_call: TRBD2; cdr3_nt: TGTGCCAGCTCACCGGACGGCGGGGGGCTACCTCCTAGAAATGAGCAGTTCTTC; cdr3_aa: CASSPDGGGLPPRNEQFF
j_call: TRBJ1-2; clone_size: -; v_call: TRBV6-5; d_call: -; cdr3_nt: TGTGCCAGCAAAATTTCCCAGGGCGCATACTATGGCTACACCTTC; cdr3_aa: CASKISQGAYYGYTF
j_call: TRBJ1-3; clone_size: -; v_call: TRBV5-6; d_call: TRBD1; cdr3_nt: TGTGCCAGCAGCGGGACAGGGGCTGGAAACACCATATATTTT; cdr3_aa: CASSGTGAGNTIYF
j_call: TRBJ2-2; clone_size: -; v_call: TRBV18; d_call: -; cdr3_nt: TGTGCCAGCTCACGAGCCGGGACCGGAGGCACCGGGGAGCTGTTTTTT; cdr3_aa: CASSRAGTGGTGELFF
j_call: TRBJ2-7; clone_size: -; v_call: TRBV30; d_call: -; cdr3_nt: TGTGCCTGGAGTGTTGGGAATAGCGGCGAGCAGTACTTC; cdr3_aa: CAWSVGNSGEQYF
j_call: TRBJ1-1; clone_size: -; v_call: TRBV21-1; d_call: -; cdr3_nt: TGTGCCAGCAGCTACACTGAAGCTTTCTTT; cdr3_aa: CASSYTEAFF
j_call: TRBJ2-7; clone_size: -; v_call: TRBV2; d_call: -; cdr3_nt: TGTGCCAGCAGTGAAGGGACCCGGATTGGGCACTTC; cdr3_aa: CASSEGTRIGHF
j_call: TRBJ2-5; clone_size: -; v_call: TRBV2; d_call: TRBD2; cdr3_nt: TGTGCCAGCAGGCAGCTAGCGGGGGGAGGGGAGACCCAGTACTTC; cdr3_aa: CASRQLAGGGETQYF
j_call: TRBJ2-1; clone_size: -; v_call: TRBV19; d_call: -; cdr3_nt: TGTGCCAGTAGAGGGGGGACTATCTACAATGAGCAGTTCTTC; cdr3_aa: CASRGGTIYNEQFF
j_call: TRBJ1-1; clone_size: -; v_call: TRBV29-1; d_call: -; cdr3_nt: TGCAGCGTTGGGGGCAGCAACACTGAAGCTTTCTTT; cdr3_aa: CSVGGSNTEAFF
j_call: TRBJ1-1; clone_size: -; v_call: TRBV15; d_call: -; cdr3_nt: TGTGCCACCAGCAGAGATTTTGGTCAGGGAAATACTGAAGCTTTCTTT; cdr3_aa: CATSRDFGQGNTEAFF
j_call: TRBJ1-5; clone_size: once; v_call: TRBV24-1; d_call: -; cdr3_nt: TGTGCCACCAGTGACCGACGGGACGGCAATCAGCCCCAGCATTTT; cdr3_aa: CATSDRRDGNQPQHF
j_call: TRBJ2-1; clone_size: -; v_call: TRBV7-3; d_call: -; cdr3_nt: TGTGCCAGCAGCTTATCCGGAGGGGGGTACGAATCCTACAATGAGCAGTTCTTC; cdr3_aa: CASSLSGGGYESYNEQFF
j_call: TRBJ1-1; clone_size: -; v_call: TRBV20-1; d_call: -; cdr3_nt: TGCAGTGCAGGGGGGTGGACTGAAGCTTTCTTT; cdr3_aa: CSAGGWTEAFF
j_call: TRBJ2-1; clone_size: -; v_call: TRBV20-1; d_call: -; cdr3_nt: TGCAGTGCGAGTATGTGGGGAAACCCGGGGCTTAACAATGAGCAGTTCTTC; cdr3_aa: CSASMWGNPGLNNEQFF
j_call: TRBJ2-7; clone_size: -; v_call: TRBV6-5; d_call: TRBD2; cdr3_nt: TGTGCCAGCAAACTAGCGGGAGGGAACTCCTACGAGCAGTACTTC; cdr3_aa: CASKLAGGNSYEQYF
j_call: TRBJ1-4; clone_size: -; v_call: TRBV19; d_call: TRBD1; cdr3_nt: TGTGCCAGTAGTGGTTTAGCAGGGGGCGATGAAAAACTGTTTTTT; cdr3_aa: CASSGLAGGDEKLFF
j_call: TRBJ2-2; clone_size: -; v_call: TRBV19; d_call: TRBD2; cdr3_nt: TGTGCCAGTATGAGAAGGGAGGGTAACACCGGGGAGCTGTTTTTT; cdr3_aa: CASMRREGNTGELFF
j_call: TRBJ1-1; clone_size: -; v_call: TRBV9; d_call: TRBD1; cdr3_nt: TGTGCCAGCAGCGTAGACGGACAGGGGAACACTGAAGCTTTCTTT; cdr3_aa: CASSVDGQGNTEAFF
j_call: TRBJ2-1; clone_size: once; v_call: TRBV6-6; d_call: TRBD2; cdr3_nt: TGTGCCAGCAGTTCCGGACTAGCGGGGAAGGACAATGAGCAGTTCTTC; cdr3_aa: CASSSGLAGKDNEQFF
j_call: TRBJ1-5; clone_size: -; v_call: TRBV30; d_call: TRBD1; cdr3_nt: TGTGCCTGGAGTGTACAGGGGGCCAGTTATCAGCCCCAGCATTTT; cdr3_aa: CAWSVQGASYQPQHF
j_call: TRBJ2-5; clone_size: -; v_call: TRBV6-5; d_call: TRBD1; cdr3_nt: TGTGCCAGCAAGTACCAGGGGGCCGGGGAGACCCAGTACTTC; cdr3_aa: CASKYQGAGETQYF
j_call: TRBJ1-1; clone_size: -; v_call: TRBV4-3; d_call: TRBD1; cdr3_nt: TGCGCCAGCAGCCGCGGACAGGGTCGTTTGAACACTGAAGCTTTCTTT; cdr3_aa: CASSRGQGRLNTEAFF
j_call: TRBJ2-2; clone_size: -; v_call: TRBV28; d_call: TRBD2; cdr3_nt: TGTGCCAGTCGGGGGGGCCCGCGAGCCGGGGAGCTGTTTTTT; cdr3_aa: CASRGGPRAGELFF
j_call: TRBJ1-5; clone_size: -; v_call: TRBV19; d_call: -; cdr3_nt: TGTGCCAGTAGTGGAAAGGACAGTAGACGTCATAGCAATCAGCCCCAGCATTTT; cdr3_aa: CASSGKDSRRHSNQPQHF
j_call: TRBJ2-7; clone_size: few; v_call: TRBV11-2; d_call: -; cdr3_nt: TGTGCCAGCAGTTCTACCGATTACGAGCAGTACTTC; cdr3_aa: CASSSTDYEQYF
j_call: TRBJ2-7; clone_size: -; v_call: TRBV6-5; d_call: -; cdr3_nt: TGTGCCAGCAGGGCGGGGAACTCCTACGAGCAGTACTTC; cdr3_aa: CASRAGNSYEQYF
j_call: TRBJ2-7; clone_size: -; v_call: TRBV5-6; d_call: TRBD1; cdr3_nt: TGTGCCAGCAGCGACGGGACAGGGCTCTACGAGCAGTACTTC; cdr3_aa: CASSDGTGLYEQYF
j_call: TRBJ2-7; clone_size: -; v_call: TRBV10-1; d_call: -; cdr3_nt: TGCGCCAGCAGTGATACGGGCAGGGAGGACGAGCAGTACTTC; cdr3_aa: CASSDTGREDEQYF
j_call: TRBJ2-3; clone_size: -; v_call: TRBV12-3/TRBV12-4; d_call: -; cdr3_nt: TGTGCCAGCAGTCGACAATCGGGTACGCAGTATTTT; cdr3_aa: CASSRQSGTQYF
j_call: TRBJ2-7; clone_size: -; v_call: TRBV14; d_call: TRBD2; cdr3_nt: TGTGCCAGCAGCTACCGACTAGCGGGAGAGTACGAGCAGTACTTC; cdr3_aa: CASSYRLAGEYEQYF